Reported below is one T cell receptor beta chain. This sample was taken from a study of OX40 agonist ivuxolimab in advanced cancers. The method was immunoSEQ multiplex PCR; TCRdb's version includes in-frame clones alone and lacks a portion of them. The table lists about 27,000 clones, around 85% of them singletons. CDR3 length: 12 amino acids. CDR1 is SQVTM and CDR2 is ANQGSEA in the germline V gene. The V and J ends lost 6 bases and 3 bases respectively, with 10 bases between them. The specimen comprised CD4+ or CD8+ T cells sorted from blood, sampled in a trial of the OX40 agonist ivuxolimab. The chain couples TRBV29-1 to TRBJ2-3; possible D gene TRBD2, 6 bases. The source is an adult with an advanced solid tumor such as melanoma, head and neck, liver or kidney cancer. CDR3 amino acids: CSVDSGTDTQYF. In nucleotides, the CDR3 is TGCAGCGTAGATAGCGGAACAGATACGCAGTATTTT.